A single sample gave rise to the 18 T cell receptor beta chains below, sequenced in a study of tumor and adjacent non-tumor tissue in lung cancer. This sample's RNA came from whole unsorted tissue. The library came from three nested PCR rounds adapted from ARM-PCR protocols. TCRdb re-derived calls from the multiplex PCR reads in MiXCR, one entry per CDR3 protein. Here the sample spans approximately 90,000 distinct CDR3 sequences, about 66% being singletons. Sequencing was done on a sample of lung tumor tissue. The receptors here all came from a man aged 55 to 69 with non-small cell lung cancer.

A few counts support this clonotype. One end of the junction does not line up with germline, which may come from a read error. This chain links TRBV11-2 with TRBJ2-3; a possible D gene is TRBD2 (6 bases). Germline V gene lookup returns CDR1 SGHAT and CDR2 FQNNGV. This CDR3 spans 15 amino acids. CDR3 amino acids: CASSAGLFSTDTQYF. CDR3 nucleotides: TGTGCAAGCAGCGCGGGACTTTTCAGCACAGATACGCAGTATTTT.

This clonotype was observed once. Because the CDR3 is missing its conserved closing phenylalanine or tryptophan, this is likely a read error. The chain has TRBV6-5 and TRBJ2-6, with 9 bases matching TRBD2. The CDR3 is 17 amino acids. Germline values: CDR1 MNHEY, CDR2 SVGAGI. CDR3 protein: CARSVAGVFSEANVLTV. DNA for the CDR3: TGTGCCAGAAGTGTAGCGGGAGTATTCTCTGAGGCCAACGTCCTGACTGTC.

Many counts were recorded for this clonotype. The V call is TRBV7-3, the J call TRBJ1-1; no definite D call. The V and J ends lost 2 bases and 1 base respectively, with 5 bases between them. The CDR3 runs 13 residues. Germline assignment: CDR1 SGHTA and CDR2 FQGTGA. For the CDR3, the DNA is TGTGCCAGCAGCTTATTCGGGAACACTGAAGCTTTCTTT. It translates to CASSLFGNTEAFF.

Points on this clonotype: A much larger clonotype is one base distant, so this may be a read error. The chain carries TRBV28 and TRBJ2-7, with unresolved D. The CDR3 totals 13 residues. CDR1 is MDHEN, CDR2 SYDVKM, per germline. This CDR3 reads CASSLSNFYGQYF. The CDR3, as DNA: TGTGCCAGCAGTTTATCCAACTTCTACGGGCAGTACTTC.

This clonotype was counted a few times. The rearrangement links TRBV19 to TRBJ1-1; D is ambiguous. V was shortened by 11 bases and J by 0 bases, with 10 bases between the two germline ends. Germline CDR1 LNHDA, CDR2 SQIVND (reference sequence). CDR3 size: 12 residues. The CDR3 DNA reads TGTGCCTGGTGGCGTGTGAACACTGAAGCTTTCTTT. The encoded protein is CAWWRVNTEAFF. Full variable domain (remainder filled in from reference TRBV19 and TRBJ1-1): DGGITQSPKYLFRKEGQNVTLSCEQNLNHDAMYWYRQDPGQGLRLIYYSQIVNDFQKGDIAEGYSVSREKKESFPLTVTSAQKNPTAFYLCAWWRVNTEAFFGQGTRLTVV.

This clonotype occurred many times. V usage is TRBV20-1 and J usage is TRBJ1-2; 11 positions match TRBD1. The V and J ends lost 5 bases and 7 bases, in that order; junction bases with no gene match: 6. Germline values: CDR1 DFQATT, CDR2 SNEGSKA (reference sequence). The CDR3 sequence is 13 residues long. The CDR3 DNA sequence: TGCAGTGCTGCTGGACAGGGGGCGCCTGGCTACACCTTC. It specifies CSAAGQGAPGYTF.

As to this clonotype: No conserved phenylalanine or tryptophan is present at the end of the CDR3, so a read error is the likely explanation. V usage is TRBV12-3 or TRBV12-4 and J usage is TRBJ2-2, with D tentatively TRBD2 (5 bases). This CDR3 is built from 16 residues. The CDR3 coding sequence is TGTGCCAGCAGTCCCCTGAGCGGCGCGAACACCAGGGAGCTGTTTTGT. Encoded protein: CASSPLSGANTRELFC.

This clonotype was observed a few times. Being one base from a much bigger clone, this may be a read error. No conserved phenylalanine or tryptophan is present at the end of the CDR3, so a read error is the likely explanation. The chain links TRBV5-5 to TRBJ1-5; D is possibly TRBD1 (5 bases). The CDR3 totals 14 residues. V lost 3 bases and J lost 3, with 10 bases in between. Germline values: CDR1 SGHKS, CDR2 YYEKEE (reference sequence). The CDR3 protein is CASSSQVNNQPQHL. CDR3 DNA: TGTGCCAGCAGCTCACAGGTAAACAATCAGCCCCAGCATCTT.

Turning to this clonotype: The conserved closing phenylalanine or tryptophan is absent in this CDR3, likely reflecting a read error. The DNA is omitted, as the CDR3 cannot be located on it reliably, and the CDR3 follows TCRdb's listing. The rearrangement links TRBV5-6 to TRBJ2-7; TRBD2 was called by the table and not checked on the DNA. The CDR3 has 16 amino acids, counting both end residues. CDR1 is SGHDT and CDR2 is YYEEEE in the germline V gene. CDR3 sequence reads: CASTTRLAGGRDEHYL.

A remark on this clonotype: Germline is not matched at one junction end, which may reflect a read error. J is TRBJ2-2 and V is TRBV12-3 or TRBV12-4; TRBD2 matches at 7 bases. This CDR3 region has 15 residues. The CDR3 here is CVSLKEAGVPGELFF. The CDR3 bases are TGTGTCAGCCTAAAAGAGGCGGGAGTACCCGGGGAGCTGTTCTTT.

This clonotype was observed many times. The J gene is TRBJ2-7, the V gene TRBV6-1; perhaps TRBD2 as D (5 bases). The CDR3 loop spans 12 amino acids. Germline V gene sequence: CDR1 MNHNS, CDR2 SASEGT. V was clipped by 5 bases and J by 3 bases, with 8 bases between them. CDR3 sequence: CASSQEGYEQYF. CDR3 nucleotides: TGTGCCAGCAGTCAAGAGGGCTACGAGCAGTACTTC.

For this clonotype: This CDR3 fails to terminate in the conserved phenylalanine or tryptophan, so it likely reflects a read error. J is TRBJ1-5 and V is TRBV12-3 or TRBV12-4, with D hard to call. There are 15 residues in the CDR3. CDR3 region: CASSPAGVGNQPQHS. For the CDR3, the DNA is TGCGCCAGCAGCCCCGCCGGGGTTGGTAATCAGCCCCAGCATTCT.

This clonotype was detected many times. This chain uses TRBV4-1 with TRBJ1-6, with 7 bases that match TRBD1. Trimming cost V 5 bases and J 8 bases; bases outside gene matches: 12. The V gene's germline CDR1 is MGHRA and CDR2 YSYEKL. The CDR3 runs to 16 residues. DNA for the CDR3: TGCGCCAGCAGCTACCGGGGACAGTCAGGAGATTCACCCCTCCACTTT. Translated, it gives CASSYRGQSGDSPLHF.

To note about this clonotype: A much larger clone differs from this one at a single base, so this may be a read error. This chain links TRBV5-4 with TRBJ2-7, with D unclear. The CDR3 sequence is 14 residues long. Germline-derived CDR1 and CDR2 are SGHNT and YYREEE (reference sequence). The CDR3 bases are TGTGCCAGCAGCAAGACTGAAACCGGCTACGAGGAGTACTTC. This translates into CASSKTETGYEEYF.

This clonotype has ten or more counts. The J gene is TRBJ2-3, the V gene TRBV29-1, with a weak D call TRBD2 (5 bases). This CDR3 spans 13 amino acids. V gave up 6 bases and J gave up 0 bases, with 10 bases separating them. Germline lookup yields CDR1 SQVTM and CDR2 ANQGSEA. CDR3 sequence (DNA): TGCAGCGTGGACTCCCCAAGCACAGATACGCAGTATTTT. The encoded protein is CSVDSPSTDTQYF.

As concerns this clonotype: Here the CDR3 omits its conserved ending phenylalanine or tryptophan, so a read error is the likely source. V is TRBV10-3 and J is TRBJ1-1, with D perhaps TRBD1 (5 bases). Trimming took off 10 bases at V and 8 bases at J, with 20 bases between the two ends. Germline values: CDR1 ENHRY, CDR2 SYGVKD. CDR3 length: 13 residues. In nucleotides, the CDR3 is TGTGCCACCGCGACAGCCTTGAATACAGAAGCTTTCTAT. Its translation: CATATALNTEAFY.

This sequence joins TRBV20-1 and TRBJ1-1; D remains ambiguous. Per germline, CDR1 DFQATT and CDR2 SNEGSKA (reference sequence). V was cut by 3 bases and J by 1 base, with 9 bases left in between. This CDR3 comprises 13 residues. The CDR3 loop reads CSASGGSNTEAFF. The CDR3 bases are TGCAGTGCTAGTGGAGGGTCGAACACTGAAGCTTTCTTT.

For this clonotype: An end of the junction does not agree with germline; a read error may underlie this. CDR3 nucleotides: TGTGCCGGCAGCTCTACTAGCTGGGGTTACGAGCAGTACTTC. Amino acids: CAGSSTSWGYEQYF. The V and J genes are TRBV5-4 and TRBJ2-7; weak D call: TRBD2 (6 bases). CDR3 length: 14 amino acids. The germline V gene encodes CDR1 SGHNT and CDR2 YYREEE (reference sequence).